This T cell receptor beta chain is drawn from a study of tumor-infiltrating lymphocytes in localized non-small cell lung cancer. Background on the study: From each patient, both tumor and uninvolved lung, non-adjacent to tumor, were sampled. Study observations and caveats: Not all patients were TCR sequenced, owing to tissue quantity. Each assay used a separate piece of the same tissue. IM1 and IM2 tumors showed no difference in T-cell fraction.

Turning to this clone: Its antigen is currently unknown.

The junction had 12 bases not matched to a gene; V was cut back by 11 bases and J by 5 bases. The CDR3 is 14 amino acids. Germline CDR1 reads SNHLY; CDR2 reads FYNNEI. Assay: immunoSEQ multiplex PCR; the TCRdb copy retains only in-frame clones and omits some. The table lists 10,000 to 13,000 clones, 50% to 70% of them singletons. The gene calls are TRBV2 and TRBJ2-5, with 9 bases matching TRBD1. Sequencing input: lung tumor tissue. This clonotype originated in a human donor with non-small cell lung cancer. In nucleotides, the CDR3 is TGTGCCCGTGGACAGGGGAATATGTTGGAGACCCAGTACTTC. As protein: CARGQGNMLETQYF.